This is a list of T cell receptor beta chains from one sample in a study of neurological immune-mediated disorders. MiXCR was run by TCRdb on the 5' RACE reads, yielding one entry per CDR3 protein. This sample has nearly 30,000 distinct CDR3 sequences; over 10% occur once, and the top ten carry 5% to 6%. Sequences were obtained from PBMCs. Every receptor here comes from a woman aged 55-69 years in good health. The CDR3 runs from the conserved cysteine through the conserved F or W. The order of the fields is V gene, J gene, D gene, clone size, CDR3 protein. A D gene is named only where the DNA matches it firmly. The size of a clone is reported for some rows only, either as once, few or many, or as a class for expanded clones.

v_gene: TRBV20-1; j_gene: TRBJ1-2; d_gene: NA; abundance: many; CDR3aa: CSATRRADYGYTF
v_gene: TRBV20-1; j_gene: TRBJ1-2; d_gene: NA; abundance: many; CDR3aa: CSARIIQGHYGYTF
v_gene: TRBV27; j_gene: TRBJ1-2; d_gene: NA; abundance: NA; CDR3aa: CAGSSLGGGWSGYTF
v_gene: TRBV12-3/TRBV12-4; j_gene: TRBJ1-1; d_gene: NA; abundance: many; CDR3aa: CASSFNHGDTEAFF
v_gene: TRBV6-2/TRBV6-3; j_gene: TRBJ1-2; d_gene: NA; abundance: NA; CDR3aa: CASREKAIYGYTF
v_gene: TRBV5-1; j_gene: TRBJ2-7; d_gene: NA; abundance: many; CDR3aa: CASSLDPSSYEQYF
v_gene: TRBV2; j_gene: TRBJ2-2; d_gene: NA; abundance: NA; CDR3aa: CASKGGMNTGELFF
v_gene: TRBV19; j_gene: TRBJ2-6; d_gene: NA; abundance: many; CDR3aa: CASSIPRGPGANVLTF
v_gene: TRBV12-3/TRBV12-4; j_gene: TRBJ1-3; d_gene: NA; abundance: many; CDR3aa: CASSRTGRGNTIYF
v_gene: TRBV6-2/TRBV6-3; j_gene: TRBJ2-7; d_gene: NA; abundance: many; CDR3aa: CASRPPGAYEQYF
v_gene: TRBV7-2; j_gene: TRBJ2-1; d_gene: TRBD2; abundance: NA; CDR3aa: CASSLGLAGGEQFF
v_gene: TRBV5-6; j_gene: TRBJ2-7; d_gene: NA; abundance: many; CDR3aa: CASSPGSGTRGKYF
v_gene: TRBV7-2; j_gene: TRBJ1-5; d_gene: NA; abundance: many; CDR3aa: CASSLGPIQPQHF
v_gene: TRBV5-1; j_gene: TRBJ1-1; d_gene: NA; abundance: many; CDR3aa: CASSRARDTPQAFF
v_gene: TRBV19; j_gene: TRBJ1-3; d_gene: NA; abundance: many; CDR3aa: CASSPAWGNTIYF
v_gene: TRBV12-3/TRBV12-4; j_gene: TRBJ1-5; d_gene: NA; abundance: many; CDR3aa: CASSVGGNQPQHF
v_gene: TRBV3-1; j_gene: TRBJ2-4; d_gene: TRBD2; abundance: many; CDR3aa: CASSFRLAGYNIQYF
v_gene: TRBV5-1; j_gene: TRBJ2-6; d_gene: NA; abundance: many; CDR3aa: CASSLPRMALVGANVLTF
v_gene: TRBV20-1; j_gene: TRBJ2-5; d_gene: TRBD2; abundance: many; CDR3aa: CSASVSGGGLETQYF
v_gene: TRBV10-2; j_gene: TRBJ2-7; d_gene: NA; abundance: once; CDR3aa: CASSYDIAYEQYF
v_gene: TRBV3-1; j_gene: TRBJ2-4; d_gene: NA; abundance: many; CDR3aa: CASSQELTGQLDIQYF
v_gene: TRBV2; j_gene: TRBJ2-1; d_gene: NA; abundance: many; CDR3aa: CASSEKVAGALNEQFF
v_gene: TRBV6-1; j_gene: TRBJ1-1; d_gene: NA; abundance: few; CDR3aa: CASTRNSHMNTEAFF
v_gene: TRBV2; j_gene: TRBJ2-4; d_gene: NA; abundance: many; CDR3aa: CASRRDLGENIQYF
v_gene: TRBV6-1; j_gene: TRBJ2-7; d_gene: NA; abundance: many; CDR3aa: CASQPSSSYEQYF
v_gene: TRBV10-3; j_gene: TRBJ2-5; d_gene: TRBD1; abundance: many; CDR3aa: CAISLSPDREETQYF
v_gene: TRBV5-1; j_gene: TRBJ2-2; d_gene: TRBD1; abundance: many; CDR3aa: CASSAGTGRTGELFF
v_gene: TRBV20-1; j_gene: TRBJ2-3; d_gene: TRBD2; abundance: many; CDR3aa: CSAREGTSLSQYF
v_gene: TRBV20-1; j_gene: TRBJ2-1; d_gene: TRBD1; abundance: many; CDR3aa: CSATLQRTGRYNEQFF
v_gene: TRBV6-5; j_gene: TRBJ2-5; d_gene: NA; abundance: many; CDR3aa: CASGPTWGEPQYF
v_gene: TRBV5-1; j_gene: TRBJ2-7; d_gene: NA; abundance: many; CDR3aa: CASSSQGGTSYEQYF
v_gene: TRBV5-1; j_gene: TRBJ1-2; d_gene: TRBD1; abundance: many; CDR3aa: CASSSGTGNYGYTF
v_gene: TRBV7-2; j_gene: TRBJ1-1; d_gene: NA; abundance: many; CDR3aa: CASRTRAPTEAFF
v_gene: TRBV20-1; j_gene: TRBJ2-5; d_gene: NA; abundance: many; CDR3aa: CSASHPRGQETQYF
v_gene: TRBV5-5; j_gene: TRBJ2-1; d_gene: TRBD2; abundance: medium-sized; CDR3aa: CASSWRGGLGDEQFF
v_gene: TRBV5-1; j_gene: TRBJ1-5; d_gene: NA; abundance: many; CDR3aa: CASSLDGNQPQHF
v_gene: TRBV7-7; j_gene: TRBJ2-3; d_gene: NA; abundance: many; CDR3aa: CASSLAYTDTQYF
v_gene: TRBV5-1; j_gene: TRBJ2-1; d_gene: NA; abundance: many; CDR3aa: CASSLYQQGSNEQFF
v_gene: TRBV3-1; j_gene: TRBJ2-2; d_gene: NA; abundance: many; CDR3aa: CASSQFDTGELFF
v_gene: TRBV20-1; j_gene: TRBJ1-5; d_gene: TRBD1; abundance: few; CDR3aa: CSALTGARSYSNQPQHF
v_gene: TRBV7-2; j_gene: TRBJ2-5; d_gene: NA; abundance: many; CDR3aa: CASSLGRTETQYF
v_gene: TRBV12-3/TRBV12-4; j_gene: TRBJ1-1; d_gene: NA; abundance: many; CDR3aa: CASSRGVATEAFF
v_gene: TRBV20-1; j_gene: TRBJ2-7; d_gene: NA; abundance: many; CDR3aa: CSARDSSTLWEQYF
v_gene: TRBV20-1; j_gene: TRBJ1-1; d_gene: NA; abundance: NA; CDR3aa: CSARVVRRAEAFF
v_gene: TRBV27; j_gene: TRBJ2-1; d_gene: NA; abundance: many; CDR3aa: CASSLLRGSPENEQFF
v_gene: TRBV9; j_gene: TRBJ1-1; d_gene: NA; abundance: NA; CDR3aa: CASSWARSGVQTEAFF
v_gene: TRBV5-6; j_gene: TRBJ2-2; d_gene: NA; abundance: many; CDR3aa: CASQSANTGELFF
v_gene: TRBV7-9; j_gene: TRBJ2-5; d_gene: NA; abundance: many; CDR3aa: CASSLLLLQETQYF
v_gene: TRBV7-2; j_gene: TRBJ1-1; d_gene: NA; abundance: NA; CDR3aa: CASSRKPPGAFF
v_gene: TRBV9; j_gene: TRBJ1-1; d_gene: TRBD1; abundance: NA; CDR3aa: CASSGQGIAEAFF
v_gene: TRBV5-6; j_gene: TRBJ2-5; d_gene: NA; abundance: many; CDR3aa: CASSSGGGVLETQYF